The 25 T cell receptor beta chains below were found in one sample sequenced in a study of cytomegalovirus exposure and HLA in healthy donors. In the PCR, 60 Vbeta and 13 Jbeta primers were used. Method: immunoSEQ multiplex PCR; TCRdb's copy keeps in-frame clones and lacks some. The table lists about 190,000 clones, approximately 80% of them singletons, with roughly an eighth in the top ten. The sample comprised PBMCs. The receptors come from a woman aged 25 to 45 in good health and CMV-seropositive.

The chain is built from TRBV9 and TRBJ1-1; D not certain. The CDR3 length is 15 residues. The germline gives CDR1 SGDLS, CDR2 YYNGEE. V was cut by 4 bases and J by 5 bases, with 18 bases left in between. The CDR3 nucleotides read TGTGCCAGCAGCACCGAGGCTAGGCCCGAAACTGAAGCTTTCTTT. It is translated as CASSTEARPETEAFF.

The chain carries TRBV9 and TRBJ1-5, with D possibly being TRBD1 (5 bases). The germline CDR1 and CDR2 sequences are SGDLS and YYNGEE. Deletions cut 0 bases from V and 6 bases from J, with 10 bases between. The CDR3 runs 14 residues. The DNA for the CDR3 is TGTGCCAGCAGCGTAGAGGGGCGAGGTCAGCCCCAGCATTTT. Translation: CASSVEGRGQPQHF.

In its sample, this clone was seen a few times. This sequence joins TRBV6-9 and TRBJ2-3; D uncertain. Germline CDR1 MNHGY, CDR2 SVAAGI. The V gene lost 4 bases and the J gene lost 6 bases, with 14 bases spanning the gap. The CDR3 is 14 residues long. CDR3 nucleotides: TGTGCCAGCAGTTTTGGCAGGTCTTGGGATACGCAGTATTTT. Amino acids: CASSFGRSWDTQYF.

The CDR3 nucleotides are TGTGCCAGCAGCGCCGGACAGGCCAGCTACGAGCAGTACTTC. Translating gives CASSAGQASYEQYF. J is TRBJ2-7 and V is TRBV9; TRBD1 matches 7 bases. The germline gives CDR1 SGDLS, CDR2 YYNGEE. The CDR3 consists of 14 residues. V shed 3 bases, J shed 3 bases, and the junction held 6 bases outside the gene matches.

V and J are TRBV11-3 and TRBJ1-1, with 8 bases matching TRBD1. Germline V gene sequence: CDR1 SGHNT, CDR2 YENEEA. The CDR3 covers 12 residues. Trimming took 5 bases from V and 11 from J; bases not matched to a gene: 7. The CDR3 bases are TGTGCCAGCAGCCTTTACAGGGGGAGGGCTTTCTTT. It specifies CASSLYRGRAFF.

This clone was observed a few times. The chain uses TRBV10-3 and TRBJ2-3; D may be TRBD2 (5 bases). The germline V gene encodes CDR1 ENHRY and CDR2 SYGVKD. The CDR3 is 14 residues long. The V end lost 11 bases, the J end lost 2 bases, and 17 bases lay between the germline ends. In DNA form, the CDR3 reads TGTGCCGCGACGCGCGAACTAGACACAGATACGCAGTATTTT. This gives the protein CAATRELDTDTQYF.

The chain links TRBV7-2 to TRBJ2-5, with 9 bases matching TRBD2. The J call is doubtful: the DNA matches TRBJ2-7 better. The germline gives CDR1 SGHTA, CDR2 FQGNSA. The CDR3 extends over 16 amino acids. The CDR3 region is CASSPGDSGGAYEQYF. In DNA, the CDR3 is TGTGCCAGCAGTCCCGGGGATAGCGGGGGCGCATACGAGCAGTACTTC.

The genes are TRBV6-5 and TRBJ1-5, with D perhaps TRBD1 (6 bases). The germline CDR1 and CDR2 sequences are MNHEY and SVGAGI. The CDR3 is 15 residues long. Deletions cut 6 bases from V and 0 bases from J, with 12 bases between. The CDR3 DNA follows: TGTGCCAGCAGATTGGGACACGATAGCAATCAGCCCCAGCATTTT. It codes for CASRLGHDSNQPQHF.

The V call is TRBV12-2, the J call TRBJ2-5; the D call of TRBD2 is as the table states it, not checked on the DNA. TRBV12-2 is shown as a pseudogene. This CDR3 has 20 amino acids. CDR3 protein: CASRLAGGGGTGSLQETQYF. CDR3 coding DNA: TGTGCAAGTCGCTTAGCCGGTGGCGGGGGGACCGGGTCCTTACAAGAGACCCAGTACTTC.

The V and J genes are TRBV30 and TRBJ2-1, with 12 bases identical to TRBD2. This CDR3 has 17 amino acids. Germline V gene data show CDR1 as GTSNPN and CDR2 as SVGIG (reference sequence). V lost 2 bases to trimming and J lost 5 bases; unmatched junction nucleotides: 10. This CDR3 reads CAWSTRTSGNLNNEQFF. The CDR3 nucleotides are TGTGCCTGGAGTACAAGGACTAGCGGGAACCTTAACAATGAGCAGTTCTTC. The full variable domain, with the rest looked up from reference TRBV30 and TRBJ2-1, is SQTIHQWPATLVQPVGSPLSLECTVEGTSNPNLYWYRQAAGRGLQLLFYSVGIGQISSEVPQNLSASRPQDRQFILSSKKLLLSDSGFYLCAWSTRTSGNLNNEQFFGPGTRLTVL.

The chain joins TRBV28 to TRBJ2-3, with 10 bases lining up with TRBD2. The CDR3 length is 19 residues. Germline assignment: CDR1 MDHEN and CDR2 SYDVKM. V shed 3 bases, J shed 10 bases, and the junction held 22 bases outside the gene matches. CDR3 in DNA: TGTGCCAGCAGTTTGACCCGTTTTGGCTGGAGCGGGGGGGCCGAGTCGCAGTATTTT. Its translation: CASSLTRFGWSGGAESQYF.

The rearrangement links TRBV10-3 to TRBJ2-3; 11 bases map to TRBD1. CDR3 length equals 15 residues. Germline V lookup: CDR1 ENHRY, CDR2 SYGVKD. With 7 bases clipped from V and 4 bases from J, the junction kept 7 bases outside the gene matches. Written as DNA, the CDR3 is TGTGCCATCAATACCGGGACAGGGGGACCAGATACGCAGTATTTT. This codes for CAINTGTGGPDTQYF.

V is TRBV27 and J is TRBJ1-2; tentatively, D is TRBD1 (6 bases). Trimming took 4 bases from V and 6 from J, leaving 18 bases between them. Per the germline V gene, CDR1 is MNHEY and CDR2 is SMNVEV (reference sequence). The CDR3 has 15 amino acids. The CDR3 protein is CASSSPPYRDDGYTF. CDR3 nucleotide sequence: TGTGCCAGCAGTTCCCCCCCCTACAGGGACGATGGCTACACCTTC.

CDR3 protein: CASGPGTPWGTDTQYF. CDR3 bases: TGTGCCAGCGGGCCAGGCACCCCCTGGGGCACAGATACGCAGTATTTT. The chain combines TRBV28 with TRBJ2-3; D is unclear. Germline loops: CDR1 MDHEN, CDR2 SYDVKM. CDR3 length equals 16 residues. The V gene lost 8 bases and the J gene lost 1 base, with 19 bases spanning the gap.

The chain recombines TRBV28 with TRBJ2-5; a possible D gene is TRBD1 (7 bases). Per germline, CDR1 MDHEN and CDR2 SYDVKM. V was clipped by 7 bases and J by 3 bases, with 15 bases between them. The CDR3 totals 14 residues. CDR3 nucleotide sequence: TGTGCCAGCACCATGGCGGGGACAGAAGAGACCCAGTACTTC. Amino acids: CASTMAGTEETQYF.

The CDR3 nucleotides are TGTGCCAGCAGTGAGGGACAGGGAGTTGAAAAACTGTTTTTT. Encoded protein: CASSEGQGVEKLFF. The gene calls are TRBV25-1 and TRBJ1-4; TRBD1 agrees at 9 bases. Germline CDR1 MGHDK, CDR2 SYGVNS. J was trimmed by 7 bases and V by 3 bases; bases with no gene match: 3. This CDR3 is built from 14 residues.

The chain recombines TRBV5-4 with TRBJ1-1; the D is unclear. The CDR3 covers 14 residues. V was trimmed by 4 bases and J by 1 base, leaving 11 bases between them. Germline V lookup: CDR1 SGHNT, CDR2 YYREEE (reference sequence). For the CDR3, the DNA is TGTGCCAGCAGCAGATGGGCCACGAACACTGAAGCTTTCTTT. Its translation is CASSRWATNTEAFF.

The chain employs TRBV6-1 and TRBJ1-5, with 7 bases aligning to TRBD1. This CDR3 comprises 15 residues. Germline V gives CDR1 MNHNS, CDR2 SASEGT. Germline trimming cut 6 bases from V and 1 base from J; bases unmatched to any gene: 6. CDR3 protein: CASRLTGLSNQPQHF. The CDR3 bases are TGTGCCAGCAGACTGACAGGGTTAAGCAATCAGCCCCAGCATTTT.

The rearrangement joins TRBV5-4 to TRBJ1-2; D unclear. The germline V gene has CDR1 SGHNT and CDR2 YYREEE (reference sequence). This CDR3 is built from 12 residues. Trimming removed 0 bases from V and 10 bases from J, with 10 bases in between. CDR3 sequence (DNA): TGTGCCAGCAGCTTGGTTGGGAGTCCCTACACCTTC. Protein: CASSLVGSPYTF.

The CDR3 nucleotides are TGTGCCAGCGGACGACCAGCGGGTGGGGCCAACGTCCTGACTTTC. This codes for CASGRPAGGANVLTF. V usage is TRBV5-4 and J usage is TRBJ2-6; D might be TRBD2 (6 bases). Germline values: CDR1 SGHNT, CDR2 YYREEE (reference sequence). Trimming removed 7 bases at V and 3 bases at J, with 14 bases between. The CDR3 runs to 15 residues.

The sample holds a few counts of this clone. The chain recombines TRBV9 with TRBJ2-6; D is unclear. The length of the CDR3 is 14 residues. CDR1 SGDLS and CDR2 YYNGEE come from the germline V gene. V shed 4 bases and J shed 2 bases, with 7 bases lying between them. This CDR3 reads CASSLRAGANVLTF. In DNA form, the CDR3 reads TGTGCCAGCAGCCTCCGGGCTGGGGCCAACGTCCTGACTTTC.

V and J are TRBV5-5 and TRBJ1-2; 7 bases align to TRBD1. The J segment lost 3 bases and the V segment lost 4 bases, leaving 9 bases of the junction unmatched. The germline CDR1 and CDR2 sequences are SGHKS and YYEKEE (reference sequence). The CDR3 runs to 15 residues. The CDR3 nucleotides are TGTGCCAGCAGCACTGACAGGGAGAGCGACTATGGCTACACCTTC. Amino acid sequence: CASSTDRESDYGYTF.

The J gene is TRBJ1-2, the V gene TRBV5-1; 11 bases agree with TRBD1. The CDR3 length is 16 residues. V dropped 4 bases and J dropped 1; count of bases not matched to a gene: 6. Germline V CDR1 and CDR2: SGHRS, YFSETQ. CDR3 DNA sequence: TGCGCCAGCAGCAGGACAGGGGGCGAAAGTAACTATGGCTACACCTTC. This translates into CASSRTGGESNYGYTF.

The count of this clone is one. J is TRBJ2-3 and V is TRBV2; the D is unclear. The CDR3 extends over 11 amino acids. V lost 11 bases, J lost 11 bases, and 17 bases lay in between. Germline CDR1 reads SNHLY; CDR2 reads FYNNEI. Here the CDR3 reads CAPRGPKRQYF. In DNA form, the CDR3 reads TGTGCCCCACGCGGCCCAAAAAGGCAGTATTTT.

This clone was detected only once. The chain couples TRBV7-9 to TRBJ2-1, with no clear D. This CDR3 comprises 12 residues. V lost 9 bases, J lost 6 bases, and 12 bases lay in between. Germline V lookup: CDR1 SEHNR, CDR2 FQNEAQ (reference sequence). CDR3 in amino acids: CARRFRSNEQFF. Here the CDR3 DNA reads TGTGCCAGGAGGTTTAGGAGCAATGAGCAGTTCTTC.